Listed below are T cell receptor beta chains from one sample, sequenced in a study of T cell changes during pregnancy in multiple sclerosis. TCRdb's table, derived via immunoSEQ multiplex PCR, lists solely in-frame clones and lacks some. The repertoire holds roughly 42,000 clones, with approximately 91% as singletons. The sequencing here drew on CD4+ T cells from peripheral blood mononuclear cells, taken in the first trimester of pregnancy. These receptors all stem from a female donor with multiple sclerosis, enrolled in a pregnancy study. Each CDR3 is given with its conserved first and last residue. D genes are given only for firm matches. Clone size is not always given. Where it is, it says once, few, many or a class for expanded clones.

v_call: TRBV6-5; clone_size: -; j_call: TRBJ2-5; d_call: TRBD1; cdr3_nt: TGTGCCAGCAGTACCCGGACAGGAGAAGAGACCCAGTACTTC; cdr3_aa: CASSTRTGEETQYF
v_call: TRBV28; clone_size: -; j_call: TRBJ2-7; d_call: TRBD2; cdr3_nt: TGTGCCACCCTTCTGCCTAGCGGGATGAAGGGGGAGCAGTACTTC; cdr3_aa: CATLLPSGMKGEQYF
v_call: TRBV7-9; clone_size: once; j_call: TRBJ1-3; d_call: TRBD1; cdr3_nt: TGTGCCAGCAGAAGACAGGGGTACTCTGGAAACACCATATATTTT; cdr3_aa: CASRRQGYSGNTIYF
v_call: TRBV5-4; clone_size: -; j_call: TRBJ2-2; d_call: -; cdr3_nt: TGTGCCAGCAGCCCTATCCAGGCCGGGGAGCTGTTTTTT; cdr3_aa: CASSPIQAGELFF
v_call: TRBV9; clone_size: -; j_call: TRBJ2-5; d_call: -; cdr3_nt: TGTGCCAGCAGCGTTGGGCGGGATTCATATAGAGAGACCCAGTACTTC; cdr3_aa: CASSVGRDSYRETQYF
v_call: TRBV15; clone_size: -; j_call: TRBJ1-1; d_call: -; cdr3_nt: TGTGCCACAGGGGTGGCAGTTAACACTGAAGCTTTCTTT; cdr3_aa: CATGVAVNTEAFF
v_call: TRBV28; clone_size: -; j_call: TRBJ1-1; d_call: -; cdr3_nt: TGTGCCAGCAGTATTCATACAGGCAACACTGAAGCTTTCTTT; cdr3_aa: CASSIHTGNTEAFF
v_call: TRBV4-1; clone_size: -; j_call: TRBJ2-7; d_call: TRBD2; cdr3_nt: TGCGCCAGCAGCCTCTCTAGCGGCGGAACCTACGAGCAGTACTTC; cdr3_aa: CASSLSSGGTYEQYF
v_call: TRBV5-1; clone_size: -; j_call: TRBJ2-5; d_call: TRBD1; cdr3_nt: TGCGCCAGCAGACAAGACAGGGCCCGAGAGACCCAGTACTTC; cdr3_aa: CASRQDRARETQYF
v_call: TRBV7-2; clone_size: -; j_call: TRBJ2-3; d_call: TRBD2; cdr3_nt: TGTGCCAGCACGACCCTAGCGGGAGGAACCACAGATACGCAGTATTTT; cdr3_aa: CASTTLAGGTTDTQYF
v_call: TRBV18; clone_size: once; j_call: TRBJ2-5; d_call: TRBD1; cdr3_nt: TGTGCCAGCTCACAAGGACAGGGTAGCGAGACCCAGTACTTC; cdr3_aa: CASSQGQGSETQYF
v_call: TRBV25-1; clone_size: once; j_call: TRBJ2-7; d_call: -; cdr3_nt: TGTGCCAGCCGTGGGTCCGGGAACGAGCAGTACTTC; cdr3_aa: CASRGSGNEQYF
v_call: TRBV5-4; clone_size: -; j_call: TRBJ2-5; d_call: TRBD1; cdr3_nt: TGTGCCAGCAGCTCCGGGACAGGGACGAGGGAGACCCAGTACTTC; cdr3_aa: CASSSGTGTRETQYF
v_call: TRBV5-1; clone_size: -; j_call: TRBJ2-7; d_call: -; cdr3_nt: TGCGCCAGCAGCTTGCCTAGCGACACCTACGAGCAGTACTTC; cdr3_aa: CASSLPSDTYEQYF
v_call: TRBV30; clone_size: once; j_call: TRBJ1-4; d_call: TRBD1; cdr3_nt: TGTGCCGCCTTCCCTAACAGGGGCCCCTATGAAAAACTGTTTTTT; cdr3_aa: CAAFPNRGPYEKLFF
v_call: TRBV5-4; clone_size: once; j_call: TRBJ2-2; d_call: -; cdr3_nt: TGTGCCAGCAGCTCATTCGGGTCGGTAGTCACCGGGGAGCTGTTTTTT; cdr3_aa: CASSSFGSVVTGELFF
v_call: TRBV19; clone_size: once; j_call: TRBJ2-6; d_call: TRBD1; cdr3_nt: TGTGCCAGTAACCACGGGACAGATGGTGGCGTCCTGACTTTC; cdr3_aa: CASNHGTDGGVLTF
v_call: TRBV6-1; clone_size: -; j_call: TRBJ2-7; d_call: TRBD2; cdr3_nt: TGTGCCAGCAGTGAAGGGGATGGTAGCGGGAGGTGGTACGAGCAGTACTTC; cdr3_aa: CASSEGDGSGRWYEQYF
v_call: TRBV19; clone_size: -; j_call: TRBJ2-7; d_call: TRBD1; cdr3_nt: TGTGCCAGTGCAGGGGGCACCCAGGGGTACGAGCAGTACTTC; cdr3_aa: CASAGGTQGYEQYF
v_call: TRBV11-3; clone_size: -; j_call: TRBJ2-2; d_call: TRBD2; cdr3_nt: TGTGCCAGCAGCTTAGTACTAGCGGGGACCCACGGGGAGCTGTTTTTT; cdr3_aa: CASSLVLAGTHGELFF
v_call: TRBV14; clone_size: -; j_call: TRBJ1-4; d_call: TRBD1; cdr3_nt: TGTGCCAGCAGCCGACAACGACAGGGACCTAATGAAAAACTGTTTTTT; cdr3_aa: CASSRQRQGPNEKLFF
v_call: TRBV5-1; clone_size: -; j_call: TRBJ1-1; d_call: TRBD1; cdr3_nt: TGCGCCAGCAGCCCTCAGACAGGGATGAACACTGAAGCTTTCTTT; cdr3_aa: CASSPQTGMNTEAFF
v_call: TRBV5-5; clone_size: -; j_call: TRBJ1-5; d_call: TRBD1; cdr3_nt: TGTGCCAGCAGCTCCGGGACAGGGAGCAATCAGCCCCAGCATTTT; cdr3_aa: CASSSGTGSNQPQHF
v_call: TRBV19; clone_size: -; j_call: TRBJ1-2; d_call: -; cdr3_nt: TGTGCCAGTAGTATAGCCCCGGCAGGGAACGGTGGCTACACCTTC; cdr3_aa: CASSIAPAGNGGYTF